This T cell receptor (beta chain) was sequenced in a study of blood T cell repertoires in COVID-19. Authors' analysis steps: Reference gene primers were amplified, and this amplification served to estimate nucleated cell counts. Profiling relied on immunoSEQ multiplex PCR, and the TCRdb table lists in-frame clones only, not all of them. V, J and clone size reflect that table, while D and trimming were determined from the DNA. The table lists about 170,000 clones, 80% to 85% of them singletons. The V end was cut by 7 bases, the J end by 3 bases, with 16 bases between. Germline CDR1 is MNHEY and CDR2 is SVGAGI. The CDR3 consists of 14 residues.

This chain connects TRBV6-5 to TRBJ2-7; no reliable D call. Sequences were obtained from peripheral blood. The origin of this receptor is a human donor with acute or convalescent COVID-19. The donor label of this sample is uncertain. CDR3: CASTVGVNNYEQYF. CDR3 DNA sequence: TGTGCCAGCACCGTGGGCGTTAACAACTACGAGCAGTACTTC.